Following are 16 T cell receptor beta chains from one sample sequenced in a study of T-cell reconstitution after alpha-beta-depleted transplantation in children. A TCRbeta library incorporating unique molecular identifiers was prepared. MiXCR, applied by TCRdb to the PCR reads, yields one record per CDR3 protein. The sample gives 97,000 or so distinct CDR3 sequences, approximately 6% of which show up once; 6% to 7% is in the top ten. Sample: PBMCs, mostly from graft donor cells, taken 60 days after TCRalphabeta/CD19-depleted stem cell transplant. Receptors were obtained from a female patient aged 2-9 years who had a stem cell transplant for Fanconi anemia, so the T cells may come from the graft donor.

This chain links TRBV3-1 with TRBJ2-1, with TRBD2 identical over 7 bases. V was pared by 3 bases and J by 0 bases, with 8 bases of the junction left unmatched. Per germline, CDR1 LGHDT and CDR2 YNNKEL (reference sequence). There are 17 residues in the CDR3. The CDR3 region is CASSHYGGGSSYNEQFF. In DNA form, the CDR3 reads TGTGCCAGCAGCCATTACGGCGGGGGAAGCTCCTACAATGAGCAGTTCTTC.

V usage is TRBV14 and J usage is TRBJ2-1, with a tentative D call TRBD1 (6 bases). Germline lookup yields CDR1 SGHDN and CDR2 FVKESK. The CDR3 is 15 residues long. V was pared by 3 bases and J by 4 bases, with 13 bases between. In DNA form, the CDR3 reads TGTGCCAGCAGCCATGGACAGCAACTATACAATGAGCAGTTCTTC. Translating it yields CASSHGQQLYNEQFF.

This clonotype was seen many times. V usage is TRBV2 and J usage is TRBJ2-1; possible D gene TRBD2, 6 bases. Germline V lookup: CDR1 SNHLY, CDR2 FYNNEI. V shed 1 base and J shed 7 bases, with 11 bases lying between them. This CDR3 has 14 amino acids. The CDR3 protein is CASSEVGGMNEQFF. As DNA, the CDR3 is TGTGCCAGCAGTGAAGTGGGGGGTATGAATGAGCAGTTCTTC.

This clonotype has a count of ten or more. The chain couples TRBV5-1 to TRBJ2-1; no clear D. The CDR3 is 15 amino acids. The ends were cut back, 0 bases at V and 5 bases at J, with 12 bases in the middle. Germline loops: CDR1 SGHRS, CDR2 YFSETQ. DNA for the CDR3: TGCGCCAGCAGCTTGGCTCCGGTGGTAGACAATGAGCAGTTCTTC. Amino acids: CASSLAPVVDNEQFF. Supplemented by reference TRBV5-1 and TRBJ2-1, the full variable domain reads KAGVTQTPRYLIKTRGQQVTLSCSPISGHRSVSWYQQTPGQGLQFLFEYFSETQRNKGNFPGRFSGRQFSNSRSEMNVSTLELGDSALYLCASSLAPVVDNEQFFGPGTRLTVL.

This clonotype was counted ten times or more. CDR3 nucleotides: TGTGCCAGCAGTGAAAAGGGGTTAGATCAGCCCCAGCATTTT. Encoded protein: CASSEKGLDQPQHF. V gene TRBV2 combines with J gene TRBJ1-5; D possibly corresponds to TRBD1 (5 bases). Per germline, CDR1 SNHLY and CDR2 FYNNEI. The CDR3 is 14 residues long. Trimming shortened V by 2 bases and J by 5 bases, and 10 bases separated the two germline ends.

In its sample, this clonotype was seen many times. The genes are TRBV27 and TRBJ2-1; 8 positions agree with TRBD2. The CDR3 has 17 amino acids. Germline lookup yields CDR1 MNHEY and CDR2 SMNVEV (reference sequence). Trimming removed 6 bases from V and 0 bases from J; junction bases left unmatched: 10. The CDR3 loop is CASSRVPGGSSYNEQFF. The CDR3, as DNA: TGTGCCAGCAGCCGTGTCCCGGGGGGGAGCTCCTACAATGAGCAGTTCTTC.

This clonotype was picked up a small number of times. The J gene is TRBJ2-1, the V gene TRBV7-7; 9 bases match TRBD2. V lost 5 bases and J lost 4; bases outside the gene matches: 9. Germline CDR1 and CDR2: SSHAT and FNYEAQ (reference sequence). The CDR3 covers 16 residues. The CDR3 reads CASSAGLAGGYNEQFF. The CDR3, as DNA: TGTGCCAGCAGCGCGGGACTAGCTGGTGGGTACAATGAGCAGTTCTTC.

This clonotype was detected ten times or more. The chain recombines TRBV28 with TRBJ2-7; weak D call: TRBD2 (5 bases). There are 17 residues in the CDR3. Germline loops: CDR1 MDHEN, CDR2 SYDVKM. Trimming left V 2 bases short and J 0 bases short, with 17 bases between. CDR3 amino acids: CASSLHPSLRDSYEQYF. The CDR3 nucleotides read TGTGCCAGCAGTTTACACCCCTCCCTCCGGGACTCCTACGAGCAGTACTTC.

This chain uses TRBV29-1 with TRBJ1-6, with 9 nucleotides matching TRBD1. The J segment lost 10 bases and the V segment lost 7 bases, leaving 8 bases of the junction unmatched. CDR1 is SQVTM, CDR2 ANQGSEA, per germline. The CDR3 has 13 residues. The DNA for the CDR3 is TGCAGCGCCCGACAGGGGGTCGGGTCACCCCTCCACTTT. Its translation is CSARQGVGSPLHF.

The rearrangement joins TRBV12-3 or TRBV12-4 to TRBJ1-6; unclear D gene. CDR3 length: 13 amino acids. V gave up 5 bases and J gave up 10 bases, with 12 bases separating them. CDR3 DNA sequence: TGTGCCAGCAGTCCCGATGAGGCATCACCCCTCCACTTT. Protein product: CASSPDEASPLHF.

This clonotype was seen many times. The chain links TRBV5-1 to TRBJ2-5, with TRBD2 identical over 11 bases. After removal of 2 bases from V and 4 bases from J, the junction contained 4 bases not matched to a gene. The CDR3 consists of 15 residues. Looked up from germline, CDR1 is SGHRS and CDR2 is YFSETQ. The CDR3 loop reads CASSFLGLAGETQYF. The CDR3 region has the DNA TGCGCCAGCAGCTTCCTAGGACTAGCGGGAGAGACCCAGTACTTC.

The chain links TRBV3-1 to TRBJ2-3, with 7 nucleotides matching TRBD2. The ends lost 1 base at V and 5 bases at J; junction bases unmatched: 15. The germline CDR1 and CDR2 sequences are LGHDT and YNNKEL (reference sequence). The CDR3 extends over 18 amino acids. The DNA for the CDR3 is TGTGCCAGCAGCCAAGGTTTTCCGGGAGGAGGTGGCGGAGATACGCAGTATTTT. Translating gives CASSQGFPGGGGGDTQYF.

This clonotype was seen more than once but under ten times. The V and J genes are TRBV20-1 and TRBJ2-4, with 9 bases aligning to TRBD2. The germline V gene encodes CDR1 DFQATT and CDR2 SNEGSKA (reference sequence). Trimming took 8 bases from V and 0 from J; bases not matched to a gene: 14. This CDR3 contains 17 residues. CDR3 coding DNA: TGCAGTCAATTTTTAGCGGGGGACCCACTAGCCAAAAACATTCAGTACTTC. The encoded protein is CSQFLAGDPLAKNIQYF.

This clonotype was detected only a few times. This chain uses TRBV16 with TRBJ2-7; 7 nucleotides line up with TRBD1. This CDR3 has 17 amino acids. Germline lookup yields CDR1 KGHSY and CDR2 FQNENV. After removal of 2 bases from V and 3 bases from J, the junction contained 13 bases not matched to a gene. The CDR3 sequence is CASSQGRLDRRLYEQYF. CDR3 DNA sequence: TGTGCCAGCAGCCAAGGCCGCTTGGACAGGCGGCTCTACGAGCAGTACTTC.

The CDR3 nucleotides read TGCGCCAGCAGCGTAAGACTAGCGGGCACAGATACGCAGTATTTT. Translating it yields CASSVRLAGTDTQYF. The chain couples TRBV5-1 to TRBJ2-3, with 9 bases matching TRBD2. V was clipped by 4 bases and J by 1 base; unmatched bases: 4. The CDR3 spans 15 residues. Germline V gene data show CDR1 as SGHRS and CDR2 as YFSETQ. The full variable domain, its missing parts supplied by reference TRBV5-1 and TRBJ2-3, is KAGVTQTPRYLIKTRGQQVTLSCSPISGHRSVSWYQQTPGQGLQFLFEYFSETQRNKGNFPGRFSGRQFSNSRSEMNVSTLELGDSALYLCASSVRLAGTDTQYFGPGTRLTVL.

This clonotype was seen at least ten times. DNA for the CDR3: TGTGCCACCAGACAGGGCTACGAGCAGTACTTC. It is translated as CATRQGYEQYF. The rearrangement joins TRBV28 to TRBJ2-7; 7 bases align to TRBD1. Trimming took 10 bases from V and 3 from J; bases not matched to a gene: 3. In germline, CDR1 is MDHEN, CDR2 SYDVKM. The CDR3 length is 11 residues.